Below are 3 T cell receptor beta chains sequenced from a single sample in a study of blood T cell repertoires in COVID-19. Assay used: immunoSEQ multiplex PCR; TCRdb lists only in-frame clones, some missing. Of under 200,000 clones listed, roughly four fifths are singletons. Material for sequencing was peripheral blood. Every receptor here comes from a man between 25 and 39 years old with active or convalescent COVID-19.

The chain combines TRBV4-2 with TRBJ1-2, with 7 bases matching TRBD1. Germline CDR1 reads LGHNA; CDR2 reads YNFKEQ. This CDR3 has 13 amino acids. With V trimmed by 5 bases and J by 2 bases, 2 bases remained unmatched. As DNA, the CDR3 is TGTGCCAGCAGCGAGGGACAGAACTATGGCTACACCTTC. Amino acids: CASSEGQNYGYTF.

This clone has only one observation. The genes are TRBV9 and TRBJ2-1; 9 nucleotides match TRBD1. CDR3 length: 13 residues. Germline CDR1 SGDLS, CDR2 YYNGEE. V shed 3 bases and J 12 bases; nucleotides not matched to a gene: 7. This CDR3 reads CASSGRDRVGQFF. The CDR3 DNA follows: TGTGCCAGCAGCGGCCGGGACAGGGTCGGGCAGTTCTTC. Full variable domain (missing parts from reference TRBV9 and TRBJ2-1): DSGVTQTPKHLITATGQRVTLRCSPRSGDLSVYWYQQSLDQGLQFLIQYYNGEERAKGNILERFSAQQFPDLHSELNLSSLELGDSALYFCASSGRDRVGQFFGPGTRLTVL.

This chain uses TRBV24-1 with TRBJ2-3; 9 bases fit TRBD1. CDR1 is KGHDR and CDR2 is SFDVKD in the germline V gene. The CDR3 runs 15 residues. J lost 6 bases, V lost 4 bases, and 7 bases had no gene match. The CDR3 protein is CATSDSGTGRDTQYF. The CDR3 nucleotides are TGTGCCACCAGTGACTCAGGGACAGGGAGGGATACGCAGTATTTT.